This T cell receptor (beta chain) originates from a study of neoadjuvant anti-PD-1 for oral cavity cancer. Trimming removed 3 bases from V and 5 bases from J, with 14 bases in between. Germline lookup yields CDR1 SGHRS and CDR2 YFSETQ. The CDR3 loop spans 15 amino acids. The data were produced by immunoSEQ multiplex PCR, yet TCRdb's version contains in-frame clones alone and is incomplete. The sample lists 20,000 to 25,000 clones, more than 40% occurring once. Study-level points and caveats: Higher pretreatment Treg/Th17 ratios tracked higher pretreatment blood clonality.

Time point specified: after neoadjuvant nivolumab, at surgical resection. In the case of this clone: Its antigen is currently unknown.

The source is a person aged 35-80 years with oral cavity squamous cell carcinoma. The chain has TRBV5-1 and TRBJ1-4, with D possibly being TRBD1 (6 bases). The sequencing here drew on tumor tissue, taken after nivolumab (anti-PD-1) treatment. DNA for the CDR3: TGCGCCAGCAGCTCTAGGGGGTTGTTCAATGAAAAACTGTTTTTT. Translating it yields CASSSRGLFNEKLFF.